This T cell receptor (beta chain) was sequenced for a study of cytomegalovirus exposure and HLA in healthy donors. Overall study results and limits: Confirmation in vitro established that three CMV-associated chains were specific for CMV antigens.

Note on this clone: Its cognate antigen is unknown.

The J segment lost 9 bases and the V segment lost 1 base, leaving 2 bases of the junction unmatched. This CDR3 is 13 amino acids long. The germline V gene has CDR1 SGHTA and CDR2 FQGTGA. PCR primers comprised 60 Vbeta and 13 Jbeta primers. The protocol was immunoSEQ multiplex PCR, while the TCRdb copy is restricted to in-frame clones and leaves out a portion. The sample yields 100,000 to 150,000 clones, about 83% seen once. Specimen: PBMCs. The gene calls are TRBV7-3 and TRBJ2-3, with 9 positions matching TRBD2. The receptor was derived from a middle-aged woman in good health and CMV-seropositive. CDR3 sequence: CASSLNSGGTQYF. The CDR3 nucleotides are TGTGCCAGCAGCTTAAACAGCGGGGGGACGCAGTATTTT.